The clone carrying this TCR beta chain appeared many times. Its antigen remains unidentified. V was clipped by 4 bases and J by 2 bases, with 14 bases between them. The CDR3 length is 16 residues. Looked up from germline, CDR1 is SGHVS and CDR2 is FNYEAQ. TCRdb passed the reads through MiXCR, listing each CDR3 protein once. The table has 200,000 to 250,000 distinct CDR3 sequences, 22% seen once; the top ten hold roughly 18%. This record comes from a study of T cell repertoires in cytomegalovirus infection. Study-wide context: Both CMV infection and a matching HLA type were indicated by public TCR beta signatures. Study-wide findings and caveats: HLA-C-restricted CMV clonotypes gave the most frequent clonotype in two of eight donors. The study identified carriers of CMV plus the relevant HLA from cumulative public TCR beta family frequency.

The V call is TRBV7-6, the J call TRBJ1-4; no definite D call. The TCR sequence derives from a human donor in good health (CMV status not recorded). Some clones in this sample may be carry-over from other donors' samples. The material sequenced was CD8+ T cells from PBMCs. CDR3 loop: CASSSREPRTNEKLFF. CDR3 DNA sequence: TGTGCCAGCAGCTCCCGCGAACCCAGGACTAATGAAAAACTGTTTTTT. Full variable domain (remainder filled in from reference TRBV7-6 and TRBJ1-4): GAGVSQSPRYKVTKRGQDVALRCDPISGHVSLYWYRQALGQGPEFLTYFNYEAQQDKSGLPNDRFSAERPEGSISTLTIQRTEQRDSAMYRCASSSREPRTNEKLFFGSGTQLSVL.